A selection of T cell receptor beta chains follows, all from one sample in a study of CD8 T cells in Susac syndrome. One entry per CDR3 protein, called by TCRdb with MiXCR from the immunoSEQ multiplex PCR reads. The sample has around 26,000 distinct CDR3 sequences, 94% seen once; the top ten hold about 0.26%. The sequencing sample was made of CD8+ T cells from PBMCs. The receptors here all came from a human donor in good health. Both conserved end residues are part of each CDR3. Fields, in order: J gene, V gene, CDR3 protein.

TRBJ2-4	TRBV19	CASKTTDLAKNIQYF
TRBJ2-1	TRBV29-1	CSVDGLAGGQGNEQFF
TRBJ2-7	TRBV4-1	CASSQGTGGGYEQYF
TRBJ2-1	TRBV11-2	CASSPGVYNEQFF
TRBJ2-1	TRBV6-1	CASSEARSGVNWNEQFF
TRBJ2-7	TRBV7-9	CASSSAAQGYEQYF
TRBJ2-1	TRBV4-3	CASSQDRADNEQFF
TRBJ2-7	TRBV13	CASSAGEQYF
TRBJ2-2	TRBV19	CASSIDGAGENTGELFF
TRBJ1-2	TRBV19	CASSRGGVTHYGYTF
TRBJ2-1	TRBV20-1	CSAVRTGSYNEQFF
TRBJ2-2	TRBV4-3	CASSGGTGVNTGELFF
TRBJ2-7	TRBV20-1	CSAREGSYEQYF
TRBJ2-7	TRBV7-9	CASSSATGELPYEQYF
TRBJ2-7	TRBV21-1	CASSVYRGCYEQYF
TRBJ1-2	TRBV27	CASSSRMGTGYSWAYGYTF
TRBJ2-7	TRBV20-1	CSARDQKEAYEQYF
TRBJ1-2	TRBV7-2	CASSPGTGWYYGYTF
TRBJ1-1	TRBV5-8	CASSLMVGVNTEAFF
TRBJ2-1	TRBV4-3	CASSQEEDYPYNEQFF
TRBJ2-5	TRBV7-9	CASSTTSGESETQYF
TRBJ1-2	TRBV29-1	CSVEVGGANYGYTF
TRBJ1-1	TRBV10-2	CASSPLAGRRNTEAFF
TRBJ2-4	TRBV29-1	CCVVAPGKNIQYF
TRBJ2-4	TRBV29-1	CSVVERAPPMGPKVKLAKNIQYF
TRBJ2-1	TRBV6-2/TRBV6-3	CASSYSGPREQFF
TRBJ2-5	TRBV18	CASSPRDPEETQYF
TRBJ1-1	TRBV12-3/TRBV12-4	CASSLGSHLKSVTEAFF
TRBJ2-1	TRBV4-1	CASSQDPGQHQFF